The entry below describes one T cell receptor beta chain. Its specificity is unknown. Produced via immunoSEQ multiplex PCR; TCRdb's table is partial and in-frame only. This sample has about 270,000 clones, with almost 95% found just once. This sample is part of a study of T cell responses to AZD1222 COVID-19 vaccine. Findings of the study overall: Donors, mostly white British, included more females; clonal diversity was possibly underestimated. There were vaccine-associated CD4 TCRs across spike, dominant at 160-218 and 743-854. Spike-specific TCR breadth and depth rose after two AZD1222 doses. Researchers took repertoire samples only after the peak T cell response had come.

The V segment lost 4 bases and the J segment 7 bases; nucleotides outside the gene matches: 7. This CDR3 has 14 residues. Germline-derived CDR1 and CDR2 are SGHNT and YYREEE (reference sequence). The gene calls are TRBV5-4 and TRBJ2-2, with 7 nucleotides matching TRBD1. Sequencing used peripheral blood, obtained 28 days after the second AZD1222 dose. This clonotype was obtained from an adult who received the AZD1222 COVID-19 vaccine. The CDR3 DNA sequence: TGTGCCAGCAGCCCCGACAGGGTGAGCGGGGAGCTGTTTTTT. It specifies CASSPDRVSGELFF. Using reference TRBV5-4 and TRBJ2-2 for the parts outside the CDR3, the full variable domain is ETGVTQSPTHLIKTRGQQVTLRCSSQSGHNTVSWYQQALGQGPQFIFQYYREEENGRGNFPPRFSGLQFPNYSSELNVNALELDDSALYLCASSPDRVSGELFFGEGSRLTVL.